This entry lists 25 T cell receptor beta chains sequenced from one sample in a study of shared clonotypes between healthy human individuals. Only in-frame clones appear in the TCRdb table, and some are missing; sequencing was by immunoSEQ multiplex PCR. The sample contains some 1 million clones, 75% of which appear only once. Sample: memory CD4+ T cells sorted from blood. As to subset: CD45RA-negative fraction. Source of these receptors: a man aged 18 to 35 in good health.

The CDR3 DNA follows: TGCGCCAGCAGCCTACAGCCTTACTACGCCGAGCAGTACTTC. Translated, it gives CASSLQPYYAEQYF. The chain uses TRBV5-1 and TRBJ2-7; D is unclear. CDR1 is SGHRS and CDR2 is YFSETQ in the germline V gene. Trimming removed 4 bases at V and 6 bases at J, with 17 bases between. The CDR3 contains 14 residues. Variable domain in full (rest from reference TRBV5-1 and TRBJ2-7): KAGVTQTPRYLIKTRGQQVTLSCSPISGHRSVSWYQQTPGQGLQFLFEYFSETQRNKGNFPGRFSGRQFSNSRSEMNVSTLELGDSALYLCASSLQPYYAEQYFGPGTRLTVT.

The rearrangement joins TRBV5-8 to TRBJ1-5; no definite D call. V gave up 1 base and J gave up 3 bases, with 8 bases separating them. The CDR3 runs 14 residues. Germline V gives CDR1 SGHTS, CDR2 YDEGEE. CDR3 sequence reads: CASSLWQDNQPQHF. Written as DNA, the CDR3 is TGTGCCAGCAGCTTGTGGCAGGACAATCAGCCCCAGCATTTT.

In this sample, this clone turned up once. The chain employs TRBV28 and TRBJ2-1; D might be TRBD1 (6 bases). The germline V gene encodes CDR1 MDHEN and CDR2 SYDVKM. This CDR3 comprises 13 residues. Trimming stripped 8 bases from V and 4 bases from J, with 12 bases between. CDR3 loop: CASARDTYNEQFF. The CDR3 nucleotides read TGTGCCAGCGCTAGGGACACGTACAATGAGCAGTTCTTC.

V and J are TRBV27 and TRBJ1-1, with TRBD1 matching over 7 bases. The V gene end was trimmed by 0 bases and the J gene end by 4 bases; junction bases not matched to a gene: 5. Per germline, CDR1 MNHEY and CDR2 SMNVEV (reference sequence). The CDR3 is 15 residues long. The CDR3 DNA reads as TGTGCCAGCAGTTTATCGGGACGGACAGGCACTGAAGCTTTCTTT. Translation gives CASSLSGRTGTEAFF.

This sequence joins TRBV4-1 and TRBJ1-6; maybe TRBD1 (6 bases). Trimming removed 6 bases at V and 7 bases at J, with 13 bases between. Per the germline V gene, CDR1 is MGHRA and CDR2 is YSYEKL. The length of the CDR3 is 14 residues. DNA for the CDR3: TGCGCCAGCAGACCACAGGGTACGAATTCACCCCTCCACTTT. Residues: CASRPQGTNSPLHF.

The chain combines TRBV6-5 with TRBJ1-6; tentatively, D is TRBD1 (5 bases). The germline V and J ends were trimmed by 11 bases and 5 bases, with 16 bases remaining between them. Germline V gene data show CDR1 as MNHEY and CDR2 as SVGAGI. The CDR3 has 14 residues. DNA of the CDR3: TGTGCCGCAGGGAAATTCGGCAATAATTCACCCCTCCACTTT. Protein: CAAGKFGNNSPLHF.

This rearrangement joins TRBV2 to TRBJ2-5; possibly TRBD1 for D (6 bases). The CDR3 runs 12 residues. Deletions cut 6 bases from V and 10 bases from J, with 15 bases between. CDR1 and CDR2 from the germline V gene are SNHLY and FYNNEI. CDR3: CASSLDRSGQYF. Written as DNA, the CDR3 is TGTGCCAGCAGCTTAGACAGGAGTGGCCAGTACTTC.

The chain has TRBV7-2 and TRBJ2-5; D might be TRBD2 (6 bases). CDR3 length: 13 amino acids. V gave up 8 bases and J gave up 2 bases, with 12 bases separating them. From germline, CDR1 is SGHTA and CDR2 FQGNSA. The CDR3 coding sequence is TGTGCCAGCGGGGAACGGGGGCAAGAGACCCAGTACTTC. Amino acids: CASGERGQETQYF.

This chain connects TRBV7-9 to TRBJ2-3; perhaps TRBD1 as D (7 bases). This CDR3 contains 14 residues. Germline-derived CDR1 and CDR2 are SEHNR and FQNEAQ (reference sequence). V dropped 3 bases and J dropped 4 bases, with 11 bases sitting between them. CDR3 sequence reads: CASSLDRRADTQYF. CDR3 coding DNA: TGTGCCAGCAGCTTGGACAGGAGGGCAGATACGCAGTATTTT. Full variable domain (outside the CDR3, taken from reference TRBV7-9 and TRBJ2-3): DTGVSQNPRHKITKRGQNVTFRCDPISEHNRLYWYRQTLGQGPEFLTYFQNEAQLEKSRLLSDRFSAERPKGSFSTLEIQRTEQGDSAMYLCASSLDRRADTQYFGPGTRLTVL.

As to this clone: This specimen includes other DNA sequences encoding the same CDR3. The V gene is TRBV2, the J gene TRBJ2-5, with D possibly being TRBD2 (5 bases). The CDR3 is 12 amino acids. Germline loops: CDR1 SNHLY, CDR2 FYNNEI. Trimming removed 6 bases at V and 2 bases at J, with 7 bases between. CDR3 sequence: CASRGDQETQYF. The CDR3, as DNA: TGTGCCAGCAGGGGAGATCAAGAGACCCAGTACTTC.

The CDR3 is CASSQVDGSYEQYF. The CDR3 nucleotides are TGCGCCAGCAGCCAAGTTGACGGATCGTACGAGCAGTACTTC. The chain couples TRBV4-3 to TRBJ2-7; D remains unclear. The germline V gene encodes CDR1 LGHNA and CDR2 YSLEER. Trimming removed 1 base at V and 4 bases at J, with 11 bases between. The CDR3 has 14 amino acids.

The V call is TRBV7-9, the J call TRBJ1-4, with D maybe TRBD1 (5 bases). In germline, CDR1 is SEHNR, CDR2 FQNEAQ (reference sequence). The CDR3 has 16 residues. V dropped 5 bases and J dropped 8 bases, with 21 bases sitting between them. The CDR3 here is CASSEMAGYTTEKLFF. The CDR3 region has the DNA TGTGCCAGCAGCGAAATGGCAGGGTACACTACAGAAAAACTGTTTTTT.

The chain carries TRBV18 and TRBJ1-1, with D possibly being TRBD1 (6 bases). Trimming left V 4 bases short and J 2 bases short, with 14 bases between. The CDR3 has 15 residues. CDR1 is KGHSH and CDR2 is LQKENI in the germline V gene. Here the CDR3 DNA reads TGTGCCAGCTCACTTTGGGGACAAGACAACACTGAAGCTTTCTTT. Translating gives CASSLWGQDNTEAFF.

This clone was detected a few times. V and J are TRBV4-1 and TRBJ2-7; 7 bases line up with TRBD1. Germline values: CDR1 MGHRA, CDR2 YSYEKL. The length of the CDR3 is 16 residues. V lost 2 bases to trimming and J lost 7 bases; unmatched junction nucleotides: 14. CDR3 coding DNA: TGCGCCAGCAGCCAAACTCGGACAGGTCCCCGAGTGGAGCAGTACTTC. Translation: CASSQTRTGPRVEQYF.

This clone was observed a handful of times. The CDR3 reads CASSFYRGLNQPQHF. The DNA of the CDR3 is TGTGCCAGCAGTTTCTACAGGGGGCTCAATCAGCCCCAGCATTTT. This sequence joins TRBV27 and TRBJ1-5, with 9 bases matching TRBD1. Looked up from germline, CDR1 is MNHEY and CDR2 is SMNVEV (reference sequence). The CDR3 has 15 residues. J was trimmed by 3 bases and V by 3 bases; bases with no gene match: 3.

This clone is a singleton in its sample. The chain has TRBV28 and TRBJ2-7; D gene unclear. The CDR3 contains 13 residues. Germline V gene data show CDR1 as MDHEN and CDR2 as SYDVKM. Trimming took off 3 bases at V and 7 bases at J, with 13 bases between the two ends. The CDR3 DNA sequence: TGTGCCAGCAGTTTTCGAACGCCGGTGGAGCAGTACTTC. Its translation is CASSFRTPVEQYF.

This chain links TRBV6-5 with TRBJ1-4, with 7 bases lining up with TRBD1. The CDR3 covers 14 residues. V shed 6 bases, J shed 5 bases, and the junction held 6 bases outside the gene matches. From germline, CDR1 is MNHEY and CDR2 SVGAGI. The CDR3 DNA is TGTGCCAGCAGCCCAGGGGGGGTAAATGAAAAACTGTTTTTT. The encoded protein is CASSPGGVNEKLFF.

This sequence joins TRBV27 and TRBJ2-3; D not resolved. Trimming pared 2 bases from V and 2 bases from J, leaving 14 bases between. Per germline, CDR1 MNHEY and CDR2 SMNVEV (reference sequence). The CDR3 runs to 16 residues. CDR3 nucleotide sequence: TGTGCCAGCAGTTTACCCCGGGCCCTGGACACAGATACGCAGTATTTT. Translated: CASSLPRALDTDTQYF.

The CDR3 spells CASSRDRSSKNIQYF. The CDR3 DNA reads TGTGCCAGCTCACGGGACAGGTCTTCCAAAAACATTCAGTACTTC. This rearrangement joins TRBV18 to TRBJ2-4; 8 bases match TRBD1. From germline, CDR1 is KGHSH and CDR2 LQKENI. The CDR3 extends over 15 amino acids. V lost 4 bases, J lost 2 bases, and 4 bases stayed unmatched.

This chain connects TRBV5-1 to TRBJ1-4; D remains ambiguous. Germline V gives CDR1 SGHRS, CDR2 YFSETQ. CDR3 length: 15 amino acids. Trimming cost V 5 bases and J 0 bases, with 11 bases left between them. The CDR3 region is CASRVAGATNEKLFF. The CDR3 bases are TGCGCCAGCAGGGTCGCGGGAGCAACTAATGAAAAACTGTTTTTT.

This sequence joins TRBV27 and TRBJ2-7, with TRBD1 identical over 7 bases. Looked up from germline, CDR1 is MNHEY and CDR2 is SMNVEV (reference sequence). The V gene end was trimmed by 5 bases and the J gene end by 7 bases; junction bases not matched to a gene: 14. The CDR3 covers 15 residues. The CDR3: CASSARRDRSLEQYF. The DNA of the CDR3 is TGTGCCAGCAGTGCCCGCCGGGACAGATCATTGGAGCAGTACTTC.

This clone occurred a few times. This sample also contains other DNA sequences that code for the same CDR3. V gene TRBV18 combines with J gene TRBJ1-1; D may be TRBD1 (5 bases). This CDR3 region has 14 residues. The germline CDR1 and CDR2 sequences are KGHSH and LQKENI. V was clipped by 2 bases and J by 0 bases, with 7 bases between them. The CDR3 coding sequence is TGTGCCAGCTCACCATTGGGGGTGAACACTGAAGCTTTCTTT. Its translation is CASSPLGVNTEAFF. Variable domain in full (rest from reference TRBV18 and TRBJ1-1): NAGVMQNPRHLVRRRGQEARLRCSPMKGHSHVYWYRQLPEEGLKFMVYLQKENIIDESGMPKERFSAEFPKEGPSILRIQQVVRGDSAAYFCASSPLGVNTEAFFGQGTRLTVV.

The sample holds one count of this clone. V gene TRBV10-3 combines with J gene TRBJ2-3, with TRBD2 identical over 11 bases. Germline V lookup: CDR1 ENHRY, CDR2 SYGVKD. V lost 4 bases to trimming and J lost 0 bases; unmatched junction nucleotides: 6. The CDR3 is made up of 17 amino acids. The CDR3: CAISGSPSGGSTDTQYF. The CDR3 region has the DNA TGTGCCATCAGTGGATCTCCTAGCGGGGGGAGCACAGATACGCAGTATTTT.

CDR3 protein: CAISGTGTSGHEQYF. The CDR3 DNA reads as TGTGCCATCAGTGGAACCGGGACTAGCGGCCACGAGCAGTACTTC. V and J are TRBV10-3 and TRBJ2-7; 11 bases match TRBD2. CDR3 length: 15 residues. In germline, CDR1 is ENHRY, CDR2 SYGVKD. Trimming at V came to 4 bases and at J to 5 bases, leaving 7 bases not matched to a gene.

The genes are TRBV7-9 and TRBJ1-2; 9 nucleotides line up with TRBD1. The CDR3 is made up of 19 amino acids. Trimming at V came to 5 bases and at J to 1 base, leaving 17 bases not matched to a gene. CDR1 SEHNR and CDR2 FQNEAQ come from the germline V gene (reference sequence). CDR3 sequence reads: CASSRIQGAIIGYNYGYTF. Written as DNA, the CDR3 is TGTGCCAGCAGCCGGATACAGGGGGCGATAATAGGCTATAACTATGGCTACACCTTC.